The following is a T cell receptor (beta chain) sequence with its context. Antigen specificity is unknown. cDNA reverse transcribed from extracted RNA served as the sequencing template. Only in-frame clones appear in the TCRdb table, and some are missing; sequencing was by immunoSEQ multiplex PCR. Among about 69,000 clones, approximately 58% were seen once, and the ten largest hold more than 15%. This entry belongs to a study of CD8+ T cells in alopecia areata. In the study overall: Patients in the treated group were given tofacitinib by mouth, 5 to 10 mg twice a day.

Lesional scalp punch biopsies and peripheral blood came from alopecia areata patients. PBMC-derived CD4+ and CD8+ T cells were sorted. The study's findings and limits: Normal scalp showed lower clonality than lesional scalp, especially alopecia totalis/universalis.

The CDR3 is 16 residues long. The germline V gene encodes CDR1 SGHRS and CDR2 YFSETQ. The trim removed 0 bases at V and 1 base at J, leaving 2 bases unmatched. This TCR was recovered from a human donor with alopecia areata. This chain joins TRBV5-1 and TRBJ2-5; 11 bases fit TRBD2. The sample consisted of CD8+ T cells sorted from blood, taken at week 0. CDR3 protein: CASSLGTSGGQETQYF. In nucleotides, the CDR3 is TGCGCCAGCAGCTTGGGTACTAGCGGGGGCCAAGAGACCCAGTACTTC.